This paragraph covers one TCR beta chain sequence. This sample is drawn from a study of blood T cell repertoires in COVID-19. Study-level background: Acute and convalescent COVID-19 specimens originated in the United States, Italy and Spain. From T cells, B-cell-depleted T cells, or PBMCs came the material, which was cDNA or gDNA.

Authors' processing steps: Amplification from reference gene primers served as the basis for estimated nucleated cell counts. The assay was immunoSEQ multiplex PCR, and TCRdb's table has in-frame clones only and misses some. V, J and clone size are those of that table, while D and trimming were read from the DNA. The sample has roughly 320,000 clones, 85% seen once. V was trimmed by 5 bases and J by 9 bases, leaving 15 bases between them. Germline-derived CDR1 and CDR2 are SGDLS and YYNGEE. The CDR3 covers 14 residues. Sequenced sample: peripheral blood. This sequence joins TRBV9 and TRBJ1-6, with a weak D call TRBD1 (6 bases). The receptor's source is a human donor in a cohort sampled during active COVID-19. The CDR3 DNA follows: TGTGCCAGCAGTTCGACAGGATCTACTTCACCCCTCCACTTT. It yields the protein CASSSTGSTSPLHF.